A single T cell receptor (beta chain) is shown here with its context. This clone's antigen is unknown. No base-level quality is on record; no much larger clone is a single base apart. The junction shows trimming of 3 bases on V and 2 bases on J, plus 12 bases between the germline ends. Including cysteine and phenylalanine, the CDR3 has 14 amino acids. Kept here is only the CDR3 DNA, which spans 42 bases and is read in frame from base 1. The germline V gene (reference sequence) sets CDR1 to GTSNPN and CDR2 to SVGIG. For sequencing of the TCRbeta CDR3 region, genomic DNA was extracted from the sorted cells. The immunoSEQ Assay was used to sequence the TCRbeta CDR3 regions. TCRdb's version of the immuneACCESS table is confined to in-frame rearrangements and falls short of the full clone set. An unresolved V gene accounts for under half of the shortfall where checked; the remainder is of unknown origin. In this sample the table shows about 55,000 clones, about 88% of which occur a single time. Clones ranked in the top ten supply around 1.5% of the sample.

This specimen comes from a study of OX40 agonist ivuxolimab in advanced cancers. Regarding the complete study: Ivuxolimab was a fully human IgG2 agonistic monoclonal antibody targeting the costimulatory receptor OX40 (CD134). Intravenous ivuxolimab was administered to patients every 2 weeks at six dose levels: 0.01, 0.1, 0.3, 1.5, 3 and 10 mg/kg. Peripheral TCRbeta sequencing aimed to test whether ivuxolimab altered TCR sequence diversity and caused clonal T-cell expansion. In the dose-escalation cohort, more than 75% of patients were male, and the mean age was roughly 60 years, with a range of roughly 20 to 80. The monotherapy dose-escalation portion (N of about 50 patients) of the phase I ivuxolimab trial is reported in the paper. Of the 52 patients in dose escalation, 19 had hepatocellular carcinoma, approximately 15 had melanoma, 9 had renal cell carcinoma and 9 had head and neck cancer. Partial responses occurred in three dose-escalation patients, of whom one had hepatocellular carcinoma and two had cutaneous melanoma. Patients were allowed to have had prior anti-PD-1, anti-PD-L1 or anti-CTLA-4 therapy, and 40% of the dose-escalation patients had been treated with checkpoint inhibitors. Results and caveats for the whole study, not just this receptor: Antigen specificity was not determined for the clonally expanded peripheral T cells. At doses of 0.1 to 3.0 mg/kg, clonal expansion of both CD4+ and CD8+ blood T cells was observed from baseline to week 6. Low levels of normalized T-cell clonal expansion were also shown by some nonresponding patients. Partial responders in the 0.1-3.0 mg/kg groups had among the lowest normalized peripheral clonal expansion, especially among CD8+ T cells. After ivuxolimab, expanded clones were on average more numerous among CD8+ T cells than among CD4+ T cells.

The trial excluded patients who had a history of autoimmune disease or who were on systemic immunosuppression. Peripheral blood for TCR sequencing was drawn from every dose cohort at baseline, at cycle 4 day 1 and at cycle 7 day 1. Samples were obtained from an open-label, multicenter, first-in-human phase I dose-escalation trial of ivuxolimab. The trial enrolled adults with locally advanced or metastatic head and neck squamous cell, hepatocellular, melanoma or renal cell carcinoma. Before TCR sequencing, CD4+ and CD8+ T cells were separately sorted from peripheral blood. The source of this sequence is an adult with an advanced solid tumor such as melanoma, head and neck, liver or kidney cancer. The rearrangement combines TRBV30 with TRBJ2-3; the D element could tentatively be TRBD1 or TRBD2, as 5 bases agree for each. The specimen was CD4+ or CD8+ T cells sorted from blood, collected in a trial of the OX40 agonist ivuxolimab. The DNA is TGTGCCTGGAGCGAGGGGCCCTCCACAGATACGCAGTATTTT. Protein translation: CAWSEGPSTDTQYF.